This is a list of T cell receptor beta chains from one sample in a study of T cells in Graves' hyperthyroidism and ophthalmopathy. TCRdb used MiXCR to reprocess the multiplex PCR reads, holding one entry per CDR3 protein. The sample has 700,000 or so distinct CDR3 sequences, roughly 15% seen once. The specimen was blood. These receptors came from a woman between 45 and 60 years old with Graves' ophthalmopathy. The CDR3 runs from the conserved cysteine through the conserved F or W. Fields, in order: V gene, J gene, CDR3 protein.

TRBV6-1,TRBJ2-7,CASSEAAGVVREQYF
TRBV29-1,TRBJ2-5,CSVVLSQETQYF
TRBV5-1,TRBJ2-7,CASAISFGGVGTTPEQYF
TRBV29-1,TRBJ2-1,CSVAPLYGSYNEQFF
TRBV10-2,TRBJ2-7,CASSLKLEEGRYF
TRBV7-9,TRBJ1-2,CASSLEPPGHGYTF
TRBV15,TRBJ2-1,CATSRDHRDNEQFF
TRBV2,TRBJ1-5,CASSDGVSNQPQHF
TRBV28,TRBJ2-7,CASSLYQVSYEQYF
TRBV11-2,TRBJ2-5,CASSPLQGGGETQYF
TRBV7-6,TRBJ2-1,CASSSPLINRYNEQFF
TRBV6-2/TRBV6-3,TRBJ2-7,CASSSSTDWISYEQYF
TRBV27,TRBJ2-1,CASRRYGAYNEQFF
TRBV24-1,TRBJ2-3,CATSDRTSPITDTQYF
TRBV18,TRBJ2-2,CASSPRPALGSATGEPFF
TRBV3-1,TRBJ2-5,CASSQGTSVSETQYF
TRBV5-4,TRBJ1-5,CASSSGQTQPQHF
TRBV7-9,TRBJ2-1,CASSLGREGPFF
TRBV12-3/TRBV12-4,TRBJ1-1,CASSLSSRMNTEAFF
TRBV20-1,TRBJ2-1,CSARGTGTGGVGGEQFF
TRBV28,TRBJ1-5,CASRSKAQHF
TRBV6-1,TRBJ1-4,CASTLDRGVANEKLFF
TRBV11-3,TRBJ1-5,CASSLGFDDLGTQPQHF